This T cell receptor beta chain originates from a study of neurological immune-mediated disorders. CDR3 size: 13 residues. V trimming: 11 bases; J trimming: 3 bases; junction bases outside the gene matches: 8. Looked up from germline, CDR1 is ENHRY and CDR2 is SYGVKD. TCRdb re-analysed the 5' RACE reads in MiXCR, keeping a single row per CDR3 protein. The sample includes tens of thousands of distinct CDR3 sequences, roughly 2.7% of them seen just once. This rearrangement joins TRBV10-3 to TRBJ2-5; TRBD1 aligns across 8 bases. This clonotype was sampled from a woman aged 45 to 65 with multiple sclerosis. Material: PBMCs. The chain's CDR3 is CASQTGDEETQYF. Here the CDR3 DNA reads TGTGCCTCCCAGACAGGGGACGAAGAGACCCAGTACTTC.